The 11 T cell receptor beta chains given below trace back to one sample, sequenced in a study of OX40 agonist ivuxolimab in advanced cancers. The library was made by the immunoSEQ multiplex PCR assay. TCRdb took this table from immuneACCESS and kept in-frame rearrangements with V and J called. Such tables lack part of the clones; where checked against another copy, unresolved V genes explain under half of the gap, and the rest is unexplained. This sample gives about 58,000 clones in total; 86% of them show up just once. The top ten constitute 0.85% to 1% of the sample. The input for sequencing was CD4+ or CD8+ T cells sorted from blood, taken in a trial of the OX40 agonist ivuxolimab. The receptor source for this set is an adult with an advanced solid tumor such as melanoma, head and neck, liver or kidney cancer.

This clone was recorded only once. The rearrangement uses TRBV6-5 and TRBJ2-5; unclear D gene. The CDR3 length is 12 residues. The V gene's germline CDR1 is MNHEY and CDR2 SVGAGI. Trimming stripped 4 bases from V and 7 bases from J, with 10 bases between. In DNA form, the CDR3 reads TGTGCCAGCAGTTCCCCCCTTTGGACCCAGTACTTC. It is translated as CASSSPLWTQYF.

Of note for this clone: A read error may produce the germline difference seen at one junction end. This chain connects TRBV7-3 to TRBJ2-7, with 9 bases matching TRBD2. The germline V gene has CDR1 SGHTA and CDR2 FQGTGA. The CDR3 totals 16 residues. CDR3 sequence: CASSLKGTSFSDEQYF. As DNA, the CDR3 is TGTGCCAGCAGCTTAAAGGGGACTAGCTTCTCCGACGAGCAGTACTTC.

This chain connects TRBV5-6 to TRBJ2-2; no firm D call. Trimming shortened V by 6 bases and J by 1 base, and 16 bases separated the two germline ends. The germline V gene has CDR1 SGHDT and CDR2 YYEEEE. CDR3 length equals 16 residues. This CDR3 is CASILNLHENTGELFF. The CDR3 bases are TGTGCCAGCATTCTAAATTTGCATGAGAACACCGGGGAGCTGTTTTTT.

The gene calls are TRBV4-1 and TRBJ2-5; 8 positions match TRBD1. The CDR3 contains 17 residues. Germline V gene lookup returns CDR1 MGHRA and CDR2 YSYEKL. V lost 0 bases, J lost 4 bases, and 10 bases stayed unmatched. The CDR3 here is CASSQDTWGRGRETQYF. The DNA for the CDR3 is TGCGCCAGCAGCCAAGATACTTGGGGCAGGGGGCGAGAGACCCAGTACTTC.

This chain uses TRBV5-1 with TRBJ1-6; TRBD1 aligns across 8 bases. The CDR3 has 14 residues. CDR1 is SGHRS, CDR2 YFSETQ, per germline. The V gene end was trimmed by 4 bases and the J gene end by 14 bases; junction bases not matched to a gene: 11. The CDR3 is CASSPQGAGGALHF. DNA of the CDR3: TGCGCCAGCAGCCCTCAGGGGGCCGGTGGGGCCCTCCACTTT.

This rearrangement joins TRBV30 to TRBJ1-4, with D possibly matching TRBD1 (6 bases). This CDR3 has 15 amino acids. The V and J ends lost 3 bases and 8 bases respectively, with 19 bases between them. From germline, CDR1 is GTSNPN and CDR2 SVGIG (reference sequence). The DNA for the CDR3 is TGTGCCTGGAGGCCCCGAGGGGGGCGCGGAGAAAAACTGTTTTTT. Amino acid sequence: CAWRPRGGRGEKLFF.

This CDR3 is CASSSSGSGNTIYF. The CDR3 bases are TGTGCCAGCAGTTCATCCGGCTCTGGAAACACCATATATTTT. The chain is built from TRBV5-6 and TRBJ1-3; no reliable D call. The CDR3 extends over 14 amino acids. The germline CDR1 and CDR2 sequences are SGHDT and YYEEEE. The V and J ends lost 5 bases and 0 bases respectively, with 9 bases between them.

In its sample, this clone was seen once. The rearrangement links TRBV2 to TRBJ1-4; D possibly corresponds to TRBD1 (5 bases). Trimming left V 5 bases short and J 5 bases short, with 12 bases between. From germline, CDR1 is SNHLY and CDR2 FYNNEI. The CDR3 is made up of 14 amino acids. Written as DNA, the CDR3 is TGTGCCAGCAGTCTCGACAGTGCAAATGAAAAACTGTTTTTT. Translated, it gives CASSLDSANEKLFF.

V and J are TRBV6-1 and TRBJ2-3; 9 positions agree with TRBD1. V was pared by 3 bases and J by 3 bases, with 4 bases of the junction left unmatched. The germline gives CDR1 MNHNS, CDR2 SASEGT. The CDR3 spans 15 residues. The chain's CDR3 is CASSDGTGWTDTQYF. CDR3 in DNA: TGTGCCAGCAGTGACGGGACAGGGTGGACAGATACGCAGTATTTT.

CDR3 protein: CASRRDSYEQYF. CDR3 coding DNA: TGTGCCTCACGACGTGACTCCTACGAGCAGTACTTC. The chain is built from TRBV6-1 and TRBJ2-7; D is uncertain. The germline V and J ends were trimmed by 11 bases and 0 bases, with 11 bases remaining between them. Germline V CDR1 and CDR2: MNHNS, SASEGT. The CDR3 loop spans 12 amino acids.

The V and J genes are TRBV11-1 and TRBJ1-2; D gene unclear. CDR1 SGHAT and CDR2 FQDESV come from the germline V gene (reference sequence). The V end lost 5 bases, the J end lost 0 bases, and 10 bases lay between the germline ends. This CDR3 has 14 amino acids. The CDR3 loop is CASSATSANYGYTF. CDR3 nucleotide sequence: TGTGCCAGCAGCGCGACAAGCGCTAACTATGGCTACACCTTC.